The present T cell receptor (beta chain) was sequenced within a study of STAT5B mutations in CD4+ large granular lymphocyte leukemia. CDR3 size: 13 residues. Germline values: CDR1 SGHTS, CDR2 YDEGEE. The V end was cut by 0 bases, the J end by 6 bases, with 10 bases between. This clone showed up just once. Method: immunoSEQ multiplex PCR; TCRdb's copy keeps in-frame clones and lacks some. The top ten clones hold about 0.41% of a sample with tens of thousands of clones, about 79% of them seen once. The sample was CD4+ T cells from blood buffy coats. The J gene is TRBJ2-7, the V gene TRBV5-8, with no clear D. The source is a human donor in good health. CDR3: CASSLGGFREQYF. The CDR3 coding sequence is TGTGCCAGCAGCTTGGGAGGTTTCCGCGAGCAGTACTTC. Based on the CDR3 plus reference TRBV5-8 and TRBJ2-7, the full variable domain is EAGVTQSPTHLIKTRGQQATLRCSPISGHTSVYWYQQALGLGLQFLLWYDEGEERNRGNFPPRFSGRQFPNYSSELNVNALELEDSALYLCASSLGGFREQYFGPGTRLTVT.